This TCR beta chain came from a study of blood T cells in healthy people across ages. General study findings and limits: Roughly linear declines in TCR beta diversity per million T cells occurred with age.

Germline CDR1 reads SGHRS; CDR2 reads YFSETQ. The CDR3 consists of 13 residues. V lost 5 bases to trimming and J lost 5 bases, with 13 bases between them. Using a J-beta primer mix together with a sample-barcoded 5' primer, a second PCR was run for 7 to 11 cycles. TCRdb ran MiXCR on the 5' RACE reads and lists one entry per CDR3 protein. The sample carries approximately 400,000 distinct CDR3 sequences, about half recorded once. Donor samples were obtained from healthy Caucasian individuals from Russia, aged about 6 to 95. Drawing of peripheral blood yielded about 10 milliliters from each donor. There were at least 5.5 micrograms of total RNA extracted from every sample. As to this clonotype: Its antigen remains unidentified.

The rearrangement joins TRBV5-1 to TRBJ1-2, with D unresolved. This TCR was sampled from a man aged 55-75 years in good health. Input material: blood. CDR3 sequence reads: CASSRADWYGYTF. The CDR3 DNA reads as TGCGCCAGCAGTAGAGCGGACTGGTATGGCTACACCTTC.